This passage covers 27 T cell receptor beta chains from one sample sequenced in a study of CXCR3-negative and CXCR3-positive naive CD8 T cells (dated by TCRdb to about 2019). Sequenced using a NextSeq 550. The Human TCR Profiling Kit (MiLaboratory) was used to prepare UMI-labeled 5' RACE TRB cDNA libraries. One entry per CDR3 protein sequence results from the TCRdb reprocessing of the reads, with DNA left out. The sample's table lists a count of about 43,000 distinct CDR3 sequences. The ten largest clones capture approximately 11% of the sample. The specimen sequenced was memory CD8+ T cells from blood. The intended sense of this specimen's cell subset or site label: conventional CD8+ memory T cells (TMEM), sorted as controls. The source is a human donor in good health. Some clones in this sample may be carry-over from other donors' samples.

This chain uses TRBV12-3 or TRBV12-4 with TRBJ2-1; TCRdb's D gene call, TRBD2, goes unchecked for lack of DNA. The CDR3 contains 16 residues. The CDR3 loop is CASSTDTGLAGKRQFF.

V and J are TRBV29-1 and TRBJ1-5; the D gene TCRdb calls, TRBD1, cannot be checked with no DNA. Germline V gene sequence: CDR1 SQVTM, CDR2 ANQGSEA. This CDR3 has 12 amino acids. CDR3 loop: CSTKGGNQPQHF.

The J gene is TRBJ2-3, the V gene TRBV23-1; with no DNA, the TCRdb D assignment of TRBD2 cannot be verified. TRBV23-1 is an open reading frame whose function is uncertain. The CDR3 contains 17 residues. CDR3 in amino acids: CASSQSPTSANTDTQYF.

The V gene is TRBV29-1, the J gene TRBJ2-1; lacking DNA, the TRBD1 call made by TCRdb goes unchecked. Germline V lookup: CDR1 SQVTM, CDR2 ANQGSEA. This CDR3 comprises 13 residues. CDR3 protein: CSAGTGFVNEQFF.

The chain joins TRBV7-9 to TRBJ2-2; the TCRdb D gene call, TRBD1, has no DNA to confirm it. Germline lookup yields CDR1 SEHNR and CDR2 FQNEAQ (reference sequence). The CDR3 is 15 amino acids. The CDR3 region is CASTGPWVSTGELFF.

The V gene is TRBV12-3 or TRBV12-4, the J gene TRBJ2-4. The CDR3 has 13 residues. CDR3 region: CASRFAGFHIQYF.

The rearrangement uses TRBV4-3 and TRBJ2-3; the D call from TCRdb, TRBD2, cannot be confirmed without DNA. The CDR3 length is 15 residues. Per the germline V gene, CDR1 is LGHNA and CDR2 is YSLEER. The CDR3 protein is CASSQAGGGTDTQYF.

The chain joins TRBV6-1 to TRBJ2-5; lacking DNA, the TRBD1 call made by TCRdb goes unchecked. CDR3 length: 13 residues. Germline V lookup: CDR1 MNHNS, CDR2 SASEGT. CDR3 in amino acids: CASGTGEQETQYF.

The chain recombines TRBV27 with TRBJ1-5. CDR1 and CDR2 from the germline V gene are MNHEY and SMNVEV (reference sequence). This CDR3 is 13 amino acids long. This CDR3 reads CASSPEGHQPQHF.

V usage is TRBV7-9 and J usage is TRBJ2-7; TCRdb lists TRBD1, though no DNA is available to test this call. The CDR3 loop spans 14 amino acids. CDR1 is SEHNR and CDR2 is FQNEAQ in the germline V gene (reference sequence). The CDR3 region is CAGLITGLDNEQYF.

V is TRBV4-3 and J is TRBJ2-7; with no DNA, the TCRdb D assignment of TRBD1 cannot be verified. Germline-derived CDR1 and CDR2 are LGHNA and YSLEER. The CDR3 consists of 17 residues. The CDR3 region is CASSQDKTGTLSYEQYF.

This chain uses TRBV4-2 with TRBJ1-2; TCRdb proposes TRBD1, but this gene call is untestable without DNA. The CDR3 extends over 14 amino acids. The V gene's germline CDR1 is LGHNA and CDR2 YNFKEQ. The CDR3: CASSQLGEGRGYTF.

The rearrangement joins TRBV7-9 to TRBJ1-1. CDR3 length equals 12 residues. Germline lookup yields CDR1 SEHNR and CDR2 FQNEAQ (reference sequence). The CDR3 reads CASSLGMDEAFF.

The chain is built from TRBV6-2 or TRBV6-3 and TRBJ2-1; TCRdb gives TRBD1 as the D gene, but with no DNA this cannot be confirmed. CDR3 length equals 17 residues. Per germline, CDR1 MNHEY and CDR2 SVGEGT. The CDR3 is CASSYGGDREFHNEQFF.

The chain recombines TRBV20-1 with TRBJ1-2; TCRdb's D call of TRBD1 is untestable without DNA. The germline gives CDR1 DFQATT, CDR2 SNEGSKA (reference sequence). The CDR3 runs to 15 residues. The CDR3 sequence is CSAPQGDRVSRGYTF.

The chain joins TRBV9 to TRBJ2-5; TCRdb calls TRBD2, which cannot be checked without DNA. The CDR3 is 15 amino acids. CDR1 and CDR2 (germline): SGDLS, YYNGEE. CDR3 amino acids: CASSPGTHTQETQYF.

The chain employs TRBV7-6 and TRBJ2-5; the TCRdb call, TRBD2, lacks DNA for checking. Germline loops: CDR1 SGHVS, CDR2 FNYEAQ. The CDR3 has 16 amino acids. This CDR3 reads CASSLNQRGGRETQYF.

This clonotype is called large based on its frequency. The chain carries TRBV29-1 and TRBJ2-1; TCRdb returns TRBD1, unconfirmable since there is no DNA. Germline loops: CDR1 SQVTM, CDR2 ANQGSEA. The CDR3 has 13 residues. CDR3 loop: CSVEEGAGNEQFF.

The chain carries TRBV5-1 and TRBJ2-7; with no DNA, the TCRdb D assignment of TRBD1 cannot be verified. In germline, CDR1 is SGHRS, CDR2 YFSETQ. This CDR3 contains 15 residues. CDR3 amino acids: CASSAGGGPGYEQYF.

V and J are TRBV10-2 and TRBJ2-3; TCRdb designates TRBD1, a call that cannot be tested without DNA. This CDR3 is built from 16 residues. Germline V gene data show CDR1 as WSHSY and CDR2 as SAAADI. CDR3 amino acids: CASSWDQGGRTDTQYF.

This chain links TRBV7-9 with TRBJ1-2. In germline, CDR1 is SEHNR, CDR2 FQNEAQ (reference sequence). CDR3 size: 12 residues. CDR3 loop: CASSLGYDGYTF.

This chain uses TRBV29-1 with TRBJ2-2. Germline V gene data show CDR1 as SQVTM and CDR2 as ANQGSEA. The CDR3 covers 16 residues. CDR3 loop: CSAADHGSGVPGELFF.

The V gene is TRBV20-1, the J gene TRBJ2-1; no DNA is available, so the TRBD2 call from TCRdb remains unchecked. The CDR3 has 12 residues. Germline CDR1 is DFQATT and CDR2 is SNEGSKA (reference sequence). The CDR3 spells CSGGGTYNEQFF.

The chain employs TRBV4-3 and TRBJ2-7; there is no DNA to check the TCRdb D call of TRBD1. In germline, CDR1 is LGHNA, CDR2 YSLEER. The CDR3 runs to 15 residues. The CDR3 spells CASSQVGQGSYEQYF.

The chain recombines TRBV7-9 with TRBJ1-2. CDR1 SEHNR and CDR2 FQNEAQ come from the germline V gene (reference sequence). This CDR3 contains 17 residues. The chain's CDR3 is CASSFTGFGGANYGYTF.

The chain has TRBV6-5 and TRBJ2-7; as DNA is missing, the TRBD1 call by TCRdb cannot be tested. CDR3 length: 14 residues. CDR1 MNHEY and CDR2 SVGAGI come from the germline V gene. This chain's CDR3 is CASSYDRGTYEQYF.

The chain employs TRBV28 and TRBJ1-2; the TCRdb call, TRBD1, lacks DNA for checking. Germline CDR1 MDHEN, CDR2 SYDVKM. This CDR3 comprises 14 residues. The CDR3 reads CASSPPGTGYGYTF.